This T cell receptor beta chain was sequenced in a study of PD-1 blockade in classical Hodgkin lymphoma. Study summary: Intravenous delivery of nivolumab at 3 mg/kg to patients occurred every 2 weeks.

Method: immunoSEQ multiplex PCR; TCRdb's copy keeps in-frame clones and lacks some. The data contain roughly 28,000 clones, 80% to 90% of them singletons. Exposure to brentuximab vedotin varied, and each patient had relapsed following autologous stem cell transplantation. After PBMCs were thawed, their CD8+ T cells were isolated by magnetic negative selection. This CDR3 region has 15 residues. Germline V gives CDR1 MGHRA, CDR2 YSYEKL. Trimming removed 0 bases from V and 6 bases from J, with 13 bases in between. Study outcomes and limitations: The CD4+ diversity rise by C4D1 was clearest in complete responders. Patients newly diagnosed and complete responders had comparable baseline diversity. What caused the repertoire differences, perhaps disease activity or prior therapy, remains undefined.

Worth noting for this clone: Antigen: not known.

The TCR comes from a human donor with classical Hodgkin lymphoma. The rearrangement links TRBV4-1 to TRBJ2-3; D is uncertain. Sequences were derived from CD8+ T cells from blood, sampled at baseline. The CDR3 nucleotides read TGCGCCAGCAGCCAAGAGGCTCCCGGGTGGGATACGCAGTATTTT. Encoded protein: CASSQEAPGWDTQYF.